Sequencing of this TCR beta chain was carried out in a study of blood T cell repertoires in COVID-19. CDR1 and CDR2 (germline): SGHRS, YFSETQ. V shed 5 bases and J 8 bases; nucleotides not matched to a gene: 16. The CDR3 runs 19 residues. Participant reports of clinical history set cohort assignment. The data were produced by immunoSEQ multiplex PCR, yet TCRdb's version contains in-frame clones alone and is incomplete. The table has 150,000 to 200,000 clones, roughly 88% seen once. The receptor was isolated from a woman in her sixties or seventies who had recovered from COVID-19. The chain couples TRBV5-1 to TRBJ2-1; 16 nucleotides align to TRBD2. Sequencing input: PBMCs or T cells enriched from blood (not recorded which). CDR3 in amino acids: CASRRGLAGGPLGKDEQFF. For the CDR3, the DNA is TGCGCCAGCAGGCGGGGACTAGCGGGAGGGCCGCTCGGAAAGGATGAGCAGTTCTTC.